This note documents a single T cell receptor (beta chain) sequence. This sample was taken from a study of cytomegalovirus exposure and HLA in healthy donors. As for the study in general: A previous analysis identified 95 million to 140 million unique TCR beta sequences derived from about 180 million T cells.

The PCR used 60 Vbeta and 13 Jbeta primers. Method: immunoSEQ multiplex PCR; TCRdb's copy keeps in-frame clones and lacks some. In total, the table holds 150,000 to 200,000 clones. The germline CDR1 and CDR2 sequences are MDHEN and SYDVKM. This CDR3 spans 14 amino acids. The V end was cut by 9 bases, the J end by 6 bases, with 21 bases between. Sample: PBMCs. This receptor was obtained from a man aged 25-40 years in good health and CMV-seronegative. The chain recombines TRBV28 with TRBJ2-7; D may be TRBD2 (5 bases). CDR3: CASSVLGGRGEQYF. CDR3 sequence (DNA): TGTGCCAGTTCAGTCCTAGGCGGACGGGGCGAGCAGTACTTC.